A single sample gave rise to the 5 T cell receptor beta chains below, sequenced in a study of control samples from healthy donors and cancer patients. The data were produced by immunoSEQ multiplex PCR, yet TCRdb's version contains in-frame clones alone and is incomplete. The sample carries under 85,000 clones, 75% to 85% recorded once. The sequenced material came from PBMCs. These receptors were collected from a man aged 55 to 69 with head and neck cancer.

The sample holds a few counts of this clone. The chain combines TRBV27 with TRBJ2-5; 8 bases fit TRBD1. Trimming cost V 6 bases and J 5 bases; bases outside gene matches: 20. This CDR3 contains 18 residues. Germline loops: CDR1 MNHEY, CDR2 SMNVEV (reference sequence). CDR3 loop: CASRQTPADRGGVETQYF. The CDR3 bases are TGTGCCAGCAGGCAAACTCCCGCCGACAGGGGAGGCGTGGAGACCCAGTACTTC.

The V call is TRBV5-1, the J call TRBJ1-1; 10 nucleotides align to TRBD1. The CDR3 is 16 residues long. Germline CDR1 SGHRS, CDR2 YFSETQ. V was clipped by 4 bases and J by 7 bases; unmatched bases: 13. The CDR3 here is CASSPLIPGTGVEAFF. As DNA, the CDR3 is TGCGCCAGCAGCCCGTTAATTCCCGGGACAGGGGTTGAAGCTTTCTTT. Drawing the rest from reference TRBV5-1 and TRBJ1-1, the complete variable domain is KAGVTQTPRYLIKTRGQQVTLSCSPISGHRSVSWYQQTPGQGLQFLFEYFSETQRNKGNFPGRFSGRQFSNSRSEMNVSTLELGDSALYLCASSPLIPGTGVEAFFGQGTRLTVV.

This clone was seen only a few times. V usage is TRBV7-2 and J usage is TRBJ2-3; D is unclear. This CDR3 is built from 13 residues. CDR1 SGHTA and CDR2 FQGNSA come from the germline V gene. With 4 bases removed from V and 0 bases from J, the gap between germline ends came to 5 bases. CDR3 in amino acids: CASSSASTDTQYF. DNA of the CDR3: TGTGCCAGCAGCTCTGCTAGCACAGATACGCAGTATTTT.

J is TRBJ2-7 and V is TRBV2; D gene ambiguous. The germline V gene has CDR1 SNHLY and CDR2 FYNNEI. Trimming left V 5 bases short and J 6 bases short, with 8 bases between. The CDR3 runs to 11 residues. The CDR3 sequence: CASSRSFEQYF. CDR3 DNA sequence: TGTGCCAGCAGTCGCAGTTTCGAGCAGTACTTC.

This chain uses TRBV30 with TRBJ1-2; D is perhaps TRBD1 (5 bases). This CDR3 region has 13 residues. V was pared by 0 bases and J by 8 bases, with 13 bases between. The germline V gene encodes CDR1 GTSNPN and CDR2 SVGIG (reference sequence). The chain's CDR3 is CAWSVLGGIGYTF. CDR3 sequence (DNA): TGTGCCTGGAGTGTACTCGGGGGAATCGGCTACACCTTC.